These 27 T cell receptor beta chains were all obtained from the same sample, sequenced in a study of blood T cells in healthy people across ages. A J-beta primer mix and a sample-barcoded 5' primer were used in a second PCR of roughly 6 to 12 cycles. In TCRdb, the 5' RACE reads were re-called with MiXCR into one record per CDR3 protein. The data hold around 800,000 distinct CDR3 sequences, with about 62% observed a single time. The sample consisted of blood. These receptors all stem from a man aged 25-45 years in good health.

V gene TRBV5-1 combines with J gene TRBJ2-3; D gene uncertain. The CDR3 loop spans 13 amino acids. The V end lost 0 bases, the J end lost 4 bases, and 6 bases lay between the germline ends. Germline CDR1 reads SGHRS; CDR2 reads YFSETQ. The CDR3 DNA is TGCGCCAGCAGCTTGGCCATGGCAGATACGCAGTATTTT. This sequence encodes CASSLAMADTQYF.

The chain couples TRBV29-1 to TRBJ2-1; 9 nucleotides line up with TRBD2. CDR1 and CDR2 (germline): SQVTM, ANQGSEA. The trim removed 6 bases at V and 2 bases at J, leaving 5 bases unmatched. The CDR3 has 14 residues. CDR3 amino acids: CSVERGVAYNEQFF. The CDR3 bases are TGCAGCGTAGAGCGGGGGGTCGCCTACAATGAGCAGTTCTTC.

The rearrangement links TRBV5-8 to TRBJ1-4; D remains unclear. This CDR3 region has 14 residues. Germline CDR1 reads SGHTS; CDR2 reads YDEGEE. V was shortened by 4 bases and J by 0 bases, with 7 bases between the two germline ends. Written as DNA, the CDR3 is TGTGCCAGCAGCGTCCTTGCAACTAATGAAAAACTGTTTTTT. As protein: CASSVLATNEKLFF. Combining the CDR3 with reference TRBV5-8 and TRBJ1-4 gives the whole variable domain EAGVTQSPTHLIKTRGQQATLRCSPISGHTSVYWYQQALGLGLQFLLWYDEGEERNRGNFPPRFSGRQFPNYSSELNVNALELEDSALYLCASSVLATNEKLFFGSGTQLSVL.

This clonotype has just a few counts. The rearrangement joins TRBV6-2 or TRBV6-3 to TRBJ2-6, with TRBD1 identical over 7 bases. From germline, CDR1 is MNHEY and CDR2 SVGEGT. V dropped 7 bases and J dropped 12; count of bases not matched to a gene: 6. This CDR3 contains 12 residues. The CDR3 DNA reads TGTGCCAGCACCTGGGACAGACGCGTCCTGACTTTC. As protein: CASTWDRRVLTF.

DNA for the CDR3: TGCAGTGCTCAGGTGACAGGGGGCTATACTGAAGCTTTCTTT. It translates to CSAQVTGGYTEAFF. The rearrangement uses TRBV20-1 and TRBJ1-1; 10 bases agree with TRBD1. The CDR3 runs 14 residues. J lost 5 bases, V lost 5 bases, and 8 bases had no gene match. Germline V CDR1 and CDR2: DFQATT, SNEGSKA (reference sequence).

This clonotype has just one count. Germline is not matched at one junction end, which may reflect a read error. The V and J genes are TRBV9 and TRBJ1-2, with unresolved D. The CDR3 contains 12 residues. Germline V CDR1 and CDR2: SGDLS, YYNGEE. CDR3 loop: CAGSGSAYGYTF. The CDR3 bases are TGTGCCGGCAGCGGTAGCGCCTATGGCTACACCTTC.

The J gene is TRBJ1-2, the V gene TRBV4-1; 11 positions match TRBD1. This CDR3 has 16 residues. Trimming took 1 base from V and 8 from J; bases not matched to a gene: 9. CDR1 is MGHRA, CDR2 YSYEKL, per germline. The CDR3 DNA is TGCGCCAGCAGCCAAGCCCCGGACAGGGGGCTAGAGGGCTACACCTTC. The encoded protein is CASSQAPDRGLEGYTF.

The V and J genes are TRBV2 and TRBJ2-4; 8 positions agree with TRBD2. Germline loops: CDR1 SNHLY, CDR2 FYNNEI. CDR3 length equals 12 residues. With 6 bases clipped from V and 13 bases from J, the junction kept 8 bases outside the gene matches. The CDR3: CASSGTSWVQYF. CDR3 DNA: TGTGCCAGCAGCGGGACTAGTTGGGTGCAGTACTTC.

The gene calls are TRBV13 and TRBJ1-6, with D possibly being TRBD1 (5 bases). Germline V CDR1 and CDR2: PRHDT, FYEKMQ (reference sequence). The V end was cut by 2 bases, the J end by 8 bases, with 22 bases between. This CDR3 has 18 residues. Written as DNA, the CDR3 is TGTGCCAGCAGCTTAAGTCCCGCAGGCGGGGGAGTGGATTCACCCCTCCACTTT. Translated: CASSLSPAGGGVDSPLHF.

The chain is built from TRBV6-5 and TRBJ2-5, with 8 positions matching TRBD2. The CDR3 loop spans 17 amino acids. The germline V gene encodes CDR1 MNHEY and CDR2 SVGAGI. The V gene end was trimmed by 2 bases and the J gene end by 11 bases; junction bases not matched to a gene: 19. The CDR3 region has the DNA TGTGCCAGCAGTTACGGACCCGAAAAGAGCGGGAGATATGAGCAGTACTTC. This sequence encodes CASSYGPEKSGRYEQYF.

This clonotype has just a few counts. CDR3 sequence reads: CASSLSLAEQIYEQYF. For the CDR3, the DNA is TGCGCCAGCAGCCTGTCCCTAGCGGAACAAATTTACGAGCAGTACTTC. This chain uses TRBV4-3 with TRBJ2-7; TRBD2 aligns across 7 bases. CDR3 length equals 16 residues. Per germline, CDR1 LGHNA and CDR2 YSLEER. The ends lost 4 bases at V and 4 bases at J; junction bases unmatched: 13.

The table lists this clonotype with many counts. V is TRBV7-2 and J is TRBJ2-5, with a weak D call TRBD2 (6 bases). The CDR3 runs to 15 residues. The germline V gene encodes CDR1 SGHTA and CDR2 FQGNSA. Deletions cut 3 bases from V and 2 bases from J, with 13 bases between. CDR3 region: CASSFSGETQETQYF. The CDR3 nucleotides are TGTGCCAGCAGCTTCTCGGGGGAGACTCAAGAGACCCAGTACTTC.

The chain employs TRBV7-2 and TRBJ1-2, with a weak D call TRBD1 (5 bases). The germline gives CDR1 SGHTA, CDR2 FQGNSA. This CDR3 has 14 amino acids. Trimming pared 5 bases from V and 6 bases from J, leaving 16 bases between. This CDR3 reads CASSITQGSHGYTF. The CDR3 coding sequence is TGTGCCAGCAGCATAACTCAGGGAAGCCATGGCTACACCTTC.

V and J are TRBV20-1 and TRBJ1-1; 9 bases map to TRBD1. V lost 6 bases and J lost 1; bases outside the gene matches: 9. Per germline, CDR1 DFQATT and CDR2 SNEGSKA (reference sequence). CDR3 size: 15 residues. The CDR3 DNA follows: TGCAGTGCCCCAATGAGGGACAGGGAGAACACTGAAGCTTTCTTT. Encoded protein: CSAPMRDRENTEAFF.

The chain links TRBV30 to TRBJ1-2; D may be TRBD1 (5 bases). Germline V gene data show CDR1 as GTSNPN and CDR2 as SVGIG (reference sequence). V shed 1 base and J shed 4 bases, with 7 bases lying between them. The CDR3 extends over 12 amino acids. CDR3 nucleotides: TGTGCCTGGAGTGACAGGCCCTATGGCTACACCTTC. Translation: CAWSDRPYGYTF.

V and J are TRBV2 and TRBJ2-3; the match to TRBD2 covers 11 bases. J was trimmed by 4 bases and V by 8 bases; bases with no gene match: 11. CDR3 size: 16 residues. The germline V gene has CDR1 SNHLY and CDR2 FYNNEI. This CDR3 reads CASGGPGLAASDTQYF. The CDR3 region has the DNA TGTGCCAGCGGGGGACCGGGACTAGCGGCCTCAGATACGCAGTATTTT.

The sample holds one count of this clonotype. The V gene is TRBV7-2, the J gene TRBJ1-2; 7 bases are shared with TRBD1. Germline loops: CDR1 SGHTA, CDR2 FQGNSA. The CDR3 extends over 15 amino acids. Germline trimming cut 1 base from V and 4 bases from J; bases unmatched to any gene: 6. CDR3 protein: CASSLGGGGGYGYTF. The CDR3 region has the DNA TGTGCCAGCAGCTTAGGAGGGGGCGGTGGCTATGGCTACACCTTC.

This clonotype occurred once. The gene calls are TRBV12-3 or TRBV12-4 and TRBJ1-2; D call uncertain. V lost 2 bases and J 8 bases, leaving 15 bases between the germline ends. The CDR3 covers 14 residues. The CDR3 region is CASSLSLPSGGYTF. For the CDR3, the DNA is TGTGCCAGCAGTTTAAGTCTGCCTAGCGGGGGCTACACCTTC.

J is TRBJ1-2 and V is TRBV20-1; D uncertain. The V gene lost 1 base and the J gene lost 5 bases, with 14 bases spanning the gap. CDR3 length equals 14 residues. CDR1 is DFQATT and CDR2 is SNEGSKA in the germline V gene (reference sequence). The CDR3, as DNA: TGCAGTGCTAGAGGAGGGTGGGGAGCATATGGCTACACCTTC. Translation gives CSARGGWGAYGYTF.

V and J are TRBV3-1 and TRBJ2-4; no firm D call. With 4 bases removed from V and 3 bases from J, the gap between germline ends came to 16 bases. The germline V gene has CDR1 LGHDT and CDR2 YNNKEL (reference sequence). CDR3 length: 16 amino acids. The DNA of the CDR3 is TGTGCCAGCAGCCGCCAGCCGGACGTTCGCAAAAACATTCAGTACTTC. It codes for CASSRQPDVRKNIQYF.

The chain is built from TRBV5-1 and TRBJ2-7; D possibly corresponds to TRBD2 (5 bases). V was pared by 0 bases and J by 6 bases, with 10 bases between. This CDR3 spans 13 amino acids. CDR1 and CDR2 (germline): SGHRS, YFSETQ. This chain's CDR3 is CASSLAGGREQYF. CDR3 DNA: TGCGCCAGCAGCTTGGCCGGAGGACGCGAGCAGTACTTC.

The J gene is TRBJ1-2, the V gene TRBV7-2; D might be TRBD1 (5 bases). V was clipped by 5 bases and J by 4 bases, with 14 bases between them. This CDR3 region has 14 residues. The germline V gene has CDR1 SGHTA and CDR2 FQGNSA. The CDR3 loop is CASSATRDGYGYTF. For the CDR3, the DNA is TGTGCCAGCAGCGCTACCCGGGACGGCTATGGCTACACCTTC.

The gene calls are TRBV4-2 and TRBJ2-3; no firm D call. V was clipped by 1 base and J by 0 bases, with 14 bases between them. The CDR3 length is 17 residues. Germline CDR1 is LGHNA and CDR2 is YNFKEQ. CDR3 residues: CASSQGWQIASTDTQYF. The CDR3 DNA reads TGTGCCAGCAGCCAAGGGTGGCAGATTGCTAGCACAGATACGCAGTATTTT.

The chain uses TRBV5-1 and TRBJ2-3; the D call may be TRBD1 or TRBD2 (5 bases each). Germline CDR1 SGHRS, CDR2 YFSETQ. V was pared by 3 bases and J by 1 base, with 15 bases between. The CDR3 loop spans 16 amino acids. CDR3 residues: CASSSDIIGGTDTQYF. Written as DNA, the CDR3 is TGCGCCAGCAGCTCGGACATAATCGGGGGCACAGATACGCAGTATTTT.

CDR3 region: CASSAGSGGHQETQYF. In DNA form, the CDR3 reads TGTGCCAGCAGCGCAGGTAGCGGGGGGCATCAAGAGACCCAGTACTTC. The chain combines TRBV9 with TRBJ2-5, with 10 bases fitting TRBD2. Per the germline V gene, CDR1 is SGDLS and CDR2 is YYNGEE. Losses at the gene ends were 3 bases for V and 2 bases for J; bases not matched to a gene: 7. The CDR3 runs 16 residues.

This chain links TRBV29-1 with TRBJ2-3; 10 bases match TRBD1. This CDR3 spans 13 amino acids. Germline CDR1 SQVTM, CDR2 ANQGSEA. J was trimmed by 3 bases and V by 7 bases; bases with no gene match: 4. CDR3 DNA sequence: TGCAGCGCACGGGGACAGGGGACAGATACGCAGTATTTT. Protein sequence: CSARGQGTDTQYF.

The V gene is TRBV5-8, the J gene TRBJ1-5; a possible D gene is TRBD1 (5 bases). The CDR3 length is 14 residues. The ends were cut back, 1 base at V and 5 bases at J, with 10 bases in the middle. In germline, CDR1 is SGHTS, CDR2 YDEGEE. The CDR3 bases are TGTGCCAGCAGCTTGTGGGGGACGGATCAGCCCCAGCATTTT. Its protein is CASSLWGTDQPQHF.